What follows are 17 T cell receptor beta chains derived from one specimen sequenced in a study of blood T cell repertoires in COVID-19. The method was immunoSEQ multiplex PCR; TCRdb's version includes in-frame clones alone and lacks a portion of them. The sample gives fewer than 300,000 clones, under 90% of which show up once; 2.5% to 3% is in the top ten. The sample taken for sequencing was peripheral blood. These receptor sequences come from an older woman with active or convalescent COVID-19.

This chain's CDR3 is CASSLTGHNSPLHF. The CDR3 DNA sequence: TGTGCCAGCAGCTTGACAGGGCACAATTCACCCCTCCACTTT. The gene calls are TRBV7-8 and TRBJ1-6; TRBD1 matches at 7 bases. This CDR3 region has 14 residues. J gave up 7 bases and V 3 bases, and 3 bases lay outside the gene matches. The germline V gene has CDR1 SGHVS and CDR2 FQNEAQ.

CDR3 loop: CASSQALQGARTEAFF. For the CDR3, the DNA is TGCGCCAGCAGCCAAGCCCTACAGGGGGCGAGGACTGAAGCTTTCTTT. This rearrangement joins TRBV4-1 to TRBJ1-1; 9 nucleotides align to TRBD1. Looked up from germline, CDR1 is MGHRA and CDR2 is YSYEKL. V dropped 1 base and J dropped 5; count of bases not matched to a gene: 8. The CDR3 extends over 16 amino acids.

This clone appeared once. The J gene is TRBJ2-5, the V gene TRBV5-6; 12 nucleotides match TRBD2. After removal of 2 bases from V and 2 bases from J, the junction contained 10 bases not matched to a gene. Germline CDR1 reads SGHDT; CDR2 reads YYEEEE. There are 18 residues in the CDR3. CDR3 nucleotide sequence: TGTGCCAGCAGCTTTTCAGTACTAGCGGGGGGCCAGCAAGAGACCCAGTACTTC. Amino acids: CASSFSVLAGGQQETQYF.

This clone occurred a few times. The chain carries TRBV5-1 and TRBJ2-3, with TRBD1 identical over 7 bases. The germline gives CDR1 SGHRS, CDR2 YFSETQ. The CDR3 spans 16 residues. The junction had 5 bases not matched to a gene; V was cut back by 0 bases and J by 1 base. The CDR3, as DNA: TGCGCCAGCAGCTTGGGACAGGGTGCAGGCACAGATACGCAGTATTTT. Its translation is CASSLGQGAGTDTQYF.

The chain is built from TRBV11-2 and TRBJ1-2; 7 nucleotides agree with TRBD1. V lost 5 bases and J lost 2; bases outside the gene matches: 8. The CDR3 covers 15 residues. CDR1 SGHAT and CDR2 FQNNGV come from the germline V gene. In DNA form, the CDR3 reads TGTGCCAGCAGCAGATTGCGGGACAGCAACTATGGCTACACCTTC. The encoded protein is CASSRLRDSNYGYTF.

The V call is TRBV9, the J call TRBJ1-6; 8 bases agree with TRBD1. The V gene's germline CDR1 is SGDLS and CDR2 YYNGEE. With 3 bases clipped from V and 10 bases from J, the junction kept 6 bases outside the gene matches. The CDR3 covers 14 residues. Here the CDR3 reads CASSADRGDSPLHF. The DNA of the CDR3 is TGTGCCAGCAGCGCCGACAGGGGCGACTCACCCCTCCACTTT.

The chain combines TRBV12-3 or TRBV12-4 with TRBJ1-5, with D uncertain. V was trimmed by 3 bases and J by 6 bases, leaving 9 bases between them. This CDR3 has 13 amino acids. The DNA of the CDR3 is TGTGCCAGCAGTTTTCGGGTTGCTCAGCCCCAGCATTTT. It is translated as CASSFRVAQPQHF.

This clone was detected a few times. This chain joins TRBV2 and TRBJ1-1; 8 bases align to TRBD1. Germline V gene lookup returns CDR1 SNHLY and CDR2 FYNNEI. The length of the CDR3 is 15 residues. Losses at the gene ends were 7 bases for V and 6 bases for J; bases not matched to a gene: 13. CDR3 nucleotide sequence: TGTGCCAGCAACCCCAGGACAGGGAGGGGTTCTGAAGCTTTCTTT. Protein product: CASNPRTGRGSEAFF.

The chain employs TRBV9 and TRBJ1-3; weak D call: TRBD1 (6 bases). The CDR3 runs 15 residues. Per germline, CDR1 SGDLS and CDR2 YYNGEE. V was shortened by 3 bases and J by 1 base, with 11 bases between the two germline ends. CDR3 region: CASSEGDGSGNTIYF. The CDR3 DNA follows: TGTGCCAGCAGCGAGGGGGACGGATCTGGAAACACCATATATTTT.

The chain employs TRBV27 and TRBJ2-3; 11 positions match TRBD1. This CDR3 contains 15 residues. Germline lookup yields CDR1 MNHEY and CDR2 SMNVEV (reference sequence). Trimming took 3 bases from V and 7 from J; bases not matched to a gene: 6. The CDR3 protein is CASSFGQGARNTQYF. The CDR3 DNA is TGTGCCAGCAGTTTTGGACAGGGGGCTCGGAATACGCAGTATTTT.

The rearrangement links TRBV5-1 to TRBJ2-5; 10 positions agree with TRBD1. The CDR3 extends over 18 amino acids. Trimming removed 5 bases from V and 2 bases from J; junction bases left unmatched: 15. The V gene's germline CDR1 is SGHRS and CDR2 YFSETQ. The CDR3 region has the DNA TGCGCCAGCAGTCACACGGGACAGGGGTTCATCTCGCAAGAGACCCAGTACTTC. This gives the protein CASSHTGQGFISQETQYF. Filled out from reference TRBV5-1 and TRBJ2-5, the complete variable domain reads KAGVTQTPRYLIKTRGQQVTLSCSPISGHRSVSWYQQTPGQGLQFLFEYFSETQRNKGNFPGRFSGRQFSNSRSEMNVSTLELGDSALYLCASSHTGQGFISQETQYFGPGTRLLVL.

In this sample, this clone turned up once. The V call is TRBV5-6, the J call TRBJ2-7, with D possibly TRBD1 on 8 matching bases. Germline V gene sequence: CDR1 SGHDT, CDR2 YYEEEE. The CDR3 spans 16 residues. V lost 1 base and J lost 3, with 17 bases in between. CDR3: CASSLWTGRGNYEQYF. The CDR3 DNA reads as TGTGCCAGCAGCTTGTGGACAGGGAGGGGGAACTACGAGCAGTACTTC.

This clone was observed a handful of times. This chain connects TRBV28 to TRBJ1-5; 9 bases are a match to TRBD1. Looked up from germline, CDR1 is MDHEN and CDR2 is SYDVKM. This CDR3 has 17 residues. V was pared by 3 bases and J by 6 bases, with 12 bases of the junction left unmatched. The CDR3 DNA follows: TGTGCCAGCAGTTTCGATATTTACAGGGGGCCGGGTCAGCCCCAGCATTTT. Translating gives CASSFDIYRGPGQPQHF.

The CDR3 is CAISDKGRYEQYF. CDR3 bases: TGTGCCATCAGTGACAAGGGGCGCTACGAGCAGTACTTC. This chain joins TRBV10-3 and TRBJ2-7; possible D gene TRBD1, 5 bases. The CDR3 has 13 residues. CDR1 is ENHRY and CDR2 is SYGVKD in the germline V gene. Trimming took off 3 bases at V and 3 bases at J, with 9 bases between the two ends.

The V call is TRBV6-5, the J call TRBJ2-4; D ambiguous. Germline V lookup: CDR1 MNHEY, CDR2 SVGAGI. V was cut by 5 bases and J by 0 bases, with 11 bases left in between. The CDR3 is made up of 15 amino acids. Written as DNA, the CDR3 is TGTGCCAGCAGTCGTAGCCAGTTAGCCAAAAACATTCAGTACTTC. Translation: CASSRSQLAKNIQYF.

The gene calls are TRBV18 and TRBJ1-5, with D maybe TRBD1 (5 bases). Germline V gives CDR1 KGHSH, CDR2 LQKENI. This CDR3 has 14 residues. V gave up 6 bases and J gave up 5 bases, with 14 bases separating them. Written as DNA, the CDR3 is TGTGCCAGCTCCGCCGACAGATCCGATCAGCCCCAGCATTTT. The encoded protein is CASSADRSDQPQHF. The full variable domain, completed using reference TRBV18 and TRBJ1-5, is NAGVMQNPRHLVRRRGQEARLRCSPMKGHSHVYWYRQLPEEGLKFMVYLQKENIIDESGMPKERFSAEFPKEGPSILRIQQVVRGDSAAYFCASSADRSDQPQHFGDGTRLSIL.

The J gene is TRBJ1-6, the V gene TRBV2, with unresolved D. The V gene lost 3 bases and the J gene lost 5 bases, with 8 bases spanning the gap. From germline, CDR1 is SNHLY and CDR2 FYNNEI. The length of the CDR3 is 14 residues. The CDR3, as DNA: TGTGCCAGCAGTGATTTCAGGAATAATTCACCCCTCCACTTT. This encodes CASSDFRNNSPLHF.